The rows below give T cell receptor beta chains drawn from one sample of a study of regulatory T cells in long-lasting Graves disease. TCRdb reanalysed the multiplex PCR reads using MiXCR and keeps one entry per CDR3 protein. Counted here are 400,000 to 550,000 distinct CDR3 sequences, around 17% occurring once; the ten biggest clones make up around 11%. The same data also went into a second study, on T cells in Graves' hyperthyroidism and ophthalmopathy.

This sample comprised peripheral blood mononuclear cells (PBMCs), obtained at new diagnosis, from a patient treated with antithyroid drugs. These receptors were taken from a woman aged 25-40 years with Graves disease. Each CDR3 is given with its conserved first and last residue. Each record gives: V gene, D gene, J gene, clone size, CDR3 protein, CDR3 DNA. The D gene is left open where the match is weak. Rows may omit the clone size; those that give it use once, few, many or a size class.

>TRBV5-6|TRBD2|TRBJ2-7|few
CASSQFRTSGNPYEQYF
TGTGCCAGCAGCCAATTCAGGACTAGCGGCAACCCCTACGAGCAGTACTTC
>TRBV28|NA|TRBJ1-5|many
CATSEDQPQHF
TGTGCCACCTCTGAGGATCAGCCCCAGCATTTT
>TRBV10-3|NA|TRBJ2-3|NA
CASRGALGDTQYF
TGTGCCTCCAGGGGGGCCCTCGGGGATACGCAGTATTTT
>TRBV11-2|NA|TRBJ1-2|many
CASSSSEVQQGAYGYTF
TGTGCCAGCAGCTCTTCGGAGGTCCAGCAGGGCGCTTATGGCTACACCTTC
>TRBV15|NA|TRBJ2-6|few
CATSRPTELSGANVLTF
TGTGCCACCAGCAGACCCACTGAGCTCTCTGGGGCCAACGTCCTGACTTTC
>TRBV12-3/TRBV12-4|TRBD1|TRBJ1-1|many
CASSTTPRATGGWTEAFF
TGTGCCAGCAGTACCACCCCTCGAGCTACAGGGGGATGGACTGAAGCTTTCTTT
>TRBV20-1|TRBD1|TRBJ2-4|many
CSARTGDGGKNIQYF
TGCAGTGCTAGAACAGGGGATGGTGGCAAAAACATTCAGTACTTC
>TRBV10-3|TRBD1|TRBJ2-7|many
CAISESGQGYQQYF
TGTGCCATCAGTGAGTCTGGACAGGGCTATCAGCAGTACTTC
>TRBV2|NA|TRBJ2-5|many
CASSVSKETQYF
TGTGCCAGCAGTGTTAGCAAGGAGACCCAGTACTTC
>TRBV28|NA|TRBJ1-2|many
CASSIKEIYGYTF
TGTGCCAGCAGCATTAAGGAGATCTATGGCTACACCTTC
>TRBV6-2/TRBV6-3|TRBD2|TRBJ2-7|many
CASSYAGGSGYEQYF
TGTGCCAGCAGTTACGCGGGGGGTAGCGGCTACGAGCAGTACTTC
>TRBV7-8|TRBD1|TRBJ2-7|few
CASSLGFPGTGTYEQYF
TGTGCCAGCAGCTTAGGCTTCCCCGGGACAGGGACCTACGAGCAGTACTTC
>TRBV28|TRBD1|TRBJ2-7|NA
CAGSRQGNVYEQYF
TGTGCCGGCAGTCGACAGGGGAACGTCTACGAGCAGTACTTC
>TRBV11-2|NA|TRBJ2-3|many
CASSLDGSLGSDTQYF
TGTGCCAGCAGCTTAGATGGCTCATTGGGGTCAGATACGCAGTATTTT
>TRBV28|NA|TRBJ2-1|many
CAAVLRDTPVGSYNEQFF
TGTGCAGCAGTTCTCCGGGATACCCCTGTCGGCTCCTACAATGAGCAGTTCTTC
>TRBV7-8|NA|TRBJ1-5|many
CASSLAGTDQPQHF
TGTGCCAGCAGCTTAGCAGGGACCGATCAGCCCCAGCATTTT
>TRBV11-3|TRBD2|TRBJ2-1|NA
CASSSRTSGRSDEQFF
TGTGCCAGCAGCTCTCGGACTAGCGGGAGATCGGATGAGCAGTTCTTC
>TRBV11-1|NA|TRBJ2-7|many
CASSPSWDSVYEQYF
TGTGCCAGCAGCCCGAGTTGGGACTCAGTCTACGAGCAGTACTTC
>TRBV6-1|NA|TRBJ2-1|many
CASSQGSSYNEQFF
TGTGCCAGCAGTCAGGGGAGCTCCTACAATGAGCAGTTCTTC
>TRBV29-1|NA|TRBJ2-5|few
CSGSTGYQETQYF
TGCAGCGGATCTACAGGGTACCAAGAGACCCAGTACTTC
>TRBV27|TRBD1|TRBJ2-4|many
CASSLSLGGQGRNIQYF
TGTGCCAGCAGTTTATCCCTGGGAGGACAGGGGAGAAACATTCAGTACTTC
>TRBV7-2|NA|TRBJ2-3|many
CASSPTLGTDTQYF
TGTGCCAGCAGCCCAACTCTAGGCACAGATACGCAGTATTTT
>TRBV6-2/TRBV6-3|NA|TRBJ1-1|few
CASSYRAPIAEAFF
TGTGCCAGCAGTTACAGGGCCCCTATCGCTGAAGCTTTCTTT
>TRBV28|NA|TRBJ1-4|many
CASSPWGGKLFF
TGTGCCAGCAGTCCGTGGGGGGGAAAACTGTTTTTT
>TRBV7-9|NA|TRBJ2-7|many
CASRPVSRRYEQYF
TGTGCCAGCAGGCCGGTGAGCAGGAGGTACGAGCAGTACTTC
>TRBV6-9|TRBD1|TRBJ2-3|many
CASSYRGTVTDTQYF
TGTGCCAGCAGTTACCGAGGGACAGTGACAGATACGCAGTATTTT
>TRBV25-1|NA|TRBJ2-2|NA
CASSGTSGPSNTGELFF
TGTGCCAGCAGTGGGACATCCGGGCCCTCGAACACCGGGGAGCTGTTTTTT
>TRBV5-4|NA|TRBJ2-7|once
CASSVAPGWGEQYF
TGTGCCAGCAGCGTAGCCCCCGGGTGGGGCGAGCAGTACTTC
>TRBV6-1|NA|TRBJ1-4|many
CASSDPGSVNEKLFF
TGTGCCAGCAGTGATCCGGGGTCCGTTAATGAAAAACTGTTTTTT
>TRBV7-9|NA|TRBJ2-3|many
CASSLVGDTQYF
TGTGCCAGCAGTTTAGTAGGGGATACGCAGTATTTT
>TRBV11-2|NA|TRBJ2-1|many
CASSSLRRRPGENEQFF
TGTGCCAGCAGCTCTCTTCGTCGGCGGCCAGGGGAGAATGAGCAGTTCTTC
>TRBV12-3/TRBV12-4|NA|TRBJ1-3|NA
CASSFRVSGNTIYF
TGTGCCAGCAGTTTCAGGGTTTCTGGAAACACCATATATTTT
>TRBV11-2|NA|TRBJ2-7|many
CASSLDSTGYYEQYF
TGTGCCAGCAGCTTAGATTCAACAGGGTACTACGAGCAGTACTTC
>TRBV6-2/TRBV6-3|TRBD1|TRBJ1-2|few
CASSSQGQGIDYGYTF
TGTGCCAGCAGTTCCCAAGGACAGGGGATAGACTATGGCTACACCTTC
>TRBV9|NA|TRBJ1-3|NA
CASSDHPSRSNTIYF
TGTGCCAGCAGCGACCATCCGAGCCGGAGTAACACCATATATTTT
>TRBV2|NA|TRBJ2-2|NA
CASSIAGTGELFF
TGTGCCAGCAGTATAGCTGGCACCGGGGAGCTGTTTTTT
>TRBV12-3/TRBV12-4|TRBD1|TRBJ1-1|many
CASSSFYRGRPTNTEAFF
TGTGCCAGCAGTTCTTTTTACAGGGGAAGACCGACGAACACTGAAGCTTTCTTT
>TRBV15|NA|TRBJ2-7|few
CATSRGLDSELYEQYF
TGTGCCACCAGCAGAGGCCTAGACAGCGAACTCTACGAGCAGTACTTC
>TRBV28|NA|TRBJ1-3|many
CASRGGGPVSGNTIYF
TGTGCCAGCCGGGGCGGGGGACCAGTCTCTGGAAACACCATATATTTT
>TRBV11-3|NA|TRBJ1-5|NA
CASSLGVPQPQHF
TGTGCCAGCAGCTTAGGGGTCCCTCAGCCCCAGCATTTT
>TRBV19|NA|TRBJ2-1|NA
CASSMGSGTDEQFF
TGTGCCAGTAGTATGGGTAGCGGGACAGATGAGCAGTTCTTC
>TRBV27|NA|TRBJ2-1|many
CASSLGAEQFF
TGTGCCAGCAGTTTGGGAGCGGAGCAGTTCTTC
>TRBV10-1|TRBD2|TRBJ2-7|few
CASPKREGTYEQYF
TGCGCCAGCCCCAAGCGGGAGGGCACCTACGAGCAGTACTTC
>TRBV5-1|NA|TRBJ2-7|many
CASSFGTDSYEQYF
TGCGCCAGCAGCTTTGGGACTGACTCCTACGAGCAGTACTTC
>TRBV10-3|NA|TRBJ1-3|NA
CAISESGGTGNTIYF
TGTGCCATCAGTGAGTCCGGAGGAACTGGAAACACCATATATTTT
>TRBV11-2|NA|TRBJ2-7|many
CASSLEGGGGTYEQYF
TGTGCCAGCAGCTTAGAGGGGGGGGGCGGCACCTACGAGCAGTACTTC
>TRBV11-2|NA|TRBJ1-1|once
CASSFAATVPAFF
TGTGCCAGCAGCTTCGCTGCGACAGTCCCGGCTTTCTTT
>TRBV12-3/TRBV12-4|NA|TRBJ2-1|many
CASSLLRVSYNEQFF
TGTGCCAGCAGTTTATTGAGGGTCTCCTACAATGAGCAGTTCTTC
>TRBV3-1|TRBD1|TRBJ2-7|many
CASSNTGEDPTYEQYF
TGTGCCAGCAGCAACACAGGGGAAGACCCCACGTACGAGCAGTACTTC
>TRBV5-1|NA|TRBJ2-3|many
CASSSRDSTWTQYF
TGCGCCAGCAGCTCCAGAGACTCAACTTGGACGCAGTATTTT
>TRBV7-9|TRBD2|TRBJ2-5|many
CASSFRGGRTQETQYF
TGTGCCAGCAGCTTTCGCGGCGGGAGGACCCAAGAGACCCAGTACTTC
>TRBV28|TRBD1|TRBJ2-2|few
CASSLGTVELFF
TGTGCCAGCAGTTTAGGGACAGTAGAGCTGTTTTTT
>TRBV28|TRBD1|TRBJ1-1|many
CASTWDSQNTEAFF
TGTGCCAGCACCTGGGACAGTCAAAACACTGAAGCTTTCTTT
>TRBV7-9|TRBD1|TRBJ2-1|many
CASSSTVDRGVNNEQFF
TGTGCCAGCAGTTCTACTGTAGACAGGGGGGTAAACAATGAGCAGTTCTTC
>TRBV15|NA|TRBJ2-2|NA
CATSRGDGRYDTGELFF
TGTGCCACCAGCAGAGGAGACGGGAGATATGACACCGGGGAGCTGTTTTTT